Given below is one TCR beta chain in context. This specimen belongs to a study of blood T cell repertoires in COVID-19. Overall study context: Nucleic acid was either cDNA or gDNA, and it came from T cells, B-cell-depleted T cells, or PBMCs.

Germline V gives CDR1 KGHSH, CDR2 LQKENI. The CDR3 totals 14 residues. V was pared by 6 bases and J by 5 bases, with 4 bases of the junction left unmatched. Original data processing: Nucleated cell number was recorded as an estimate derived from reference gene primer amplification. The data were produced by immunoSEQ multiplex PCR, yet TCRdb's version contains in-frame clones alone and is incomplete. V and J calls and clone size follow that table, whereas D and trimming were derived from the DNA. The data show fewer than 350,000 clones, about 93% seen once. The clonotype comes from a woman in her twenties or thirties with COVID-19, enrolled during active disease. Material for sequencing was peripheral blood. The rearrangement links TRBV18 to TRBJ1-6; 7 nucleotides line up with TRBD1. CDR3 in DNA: TGTGCCAGCTCGAAGGGACAGAATAATTCACCCCTCCACTTT. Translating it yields CASSKGQNNSPLHF. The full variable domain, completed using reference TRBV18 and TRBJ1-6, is NAGVMQNPRHLVRRRGQEARLRCSPMKGHSHVYWYRQLPEEGLKFMVYLQKENIIDESGMPKERFSAEFPKEGPSILRIQQVVRGDSAAYFCASSKGQNNSPLHFGNGTRLTVT.